In this sample, the clone carrying this T cell receptor (beta chain) turned up many times. The record originates from a study of HIV-infected children after antiretroviral therapy interruption. CDR3 length equals 17 residues. The V segment lost 2 bases and the J segment 2 bases; nucleotides outside the gene matches: 5. Per the germline V gene, CDR1 is SGHDN and CDR2 is FVKESK. The treatment here: PENTA 11 planned treatment interruption arm or continuous ART arm. A 3' RACE protocol on RNA, with unique molecular identifiers, produced the TCR library. TCRdb called the 3' RACE reads again in MiXCR, with one record for every CDR3 protein. The table includes roughly 7,300 distinct CDR3 sequences, 16% detected once.

Here the sequenced sample was CD45RO+ CD8+ T cells from PBMCs, pooled from several time points, taken from a donor given antiretroviral therapy, either interrupted or continuous. The subset is: memory CD8+ CD45RO+ CD45RA- T cells. The V call is TRBV14, the J call TRBJ2-2; TRBD2 aligns across 10 bases. This TCR came from a pool of human donors with HIV. The CDR3 DNA is TGTGCCAGCAGCCAACAGCGGGGGGGCCTTAACACCGGGGAGCTGTTTTTT. Its protein product is CASSQQRGGLNTGELFF. Full variable domain (outside the CDR3, taken from reference TRBV14 and TRBJ2-2): EAGVTQFPSHSVIEKGQTVTLRCDPISGHDNLYWYRRVMGKEIKFLLHFVKESKQDESGMPNNRFLAERTGGTYSTLKVQPAELEDSGVYFCASSQQRGGLNTGELFFGEGSRLTVL.